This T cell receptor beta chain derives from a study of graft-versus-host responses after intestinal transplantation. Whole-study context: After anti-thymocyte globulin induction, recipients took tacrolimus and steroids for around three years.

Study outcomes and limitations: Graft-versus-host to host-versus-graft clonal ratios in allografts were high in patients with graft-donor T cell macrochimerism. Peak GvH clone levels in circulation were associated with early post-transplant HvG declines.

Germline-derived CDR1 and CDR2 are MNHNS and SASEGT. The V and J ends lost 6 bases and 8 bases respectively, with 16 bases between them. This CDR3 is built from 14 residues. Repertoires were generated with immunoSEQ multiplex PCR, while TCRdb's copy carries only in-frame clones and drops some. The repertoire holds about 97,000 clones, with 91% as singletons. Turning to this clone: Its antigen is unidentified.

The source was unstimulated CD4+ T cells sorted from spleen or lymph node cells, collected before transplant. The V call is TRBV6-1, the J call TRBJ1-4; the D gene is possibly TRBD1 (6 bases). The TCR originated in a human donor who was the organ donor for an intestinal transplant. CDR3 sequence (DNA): TGTGCCAGCAGGAGAAGGCAGGGGCGGGAAAAACTGTTTTTT. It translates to CASRRRQGREKLFF.